This TCR beta chain emerged from a study of blood T cell repertoires in COVID-19. The CDR3 loop spans 13 amino acids. With V trimmed by 4 bases and J by 4 bases, 2 bases remained unmatched. Germline V gene data show CDR1 as SGHTA and CDR2 as FQGNSA. As handled by the study authors: Estimated nucleated cell counts came from reference gene primer amplification. Assay used: immunoSEQ multiplex PCR; TCRdb lists only in-frame clones, some missing. The DNA was the basis for D and trimming; V, J and clone size are from that table. The table has approximately 65,000 clones, about nine tenths seen once. This clone was seen a single time.

This chain uses TRBV7-2 with TRBJ2-3, with 7 bases that match TRBD1. This TCR came from a woman under 30 with acute or convalescent COVID-19. The sample consisted of peripheral blood. CDR3 region: CASSSQGPDTQYF. In nucleotides, the CDR3 is TGTGCCAGCAGCTCACAGGGGCCAGATACGCAGTATTTT. The complete variable domain, with remaining parts taken from reference TRBV7-2 and TRBJ2-3, reads GAGVSQSPSNKVTEKGKDVELRCDPISGHTALYWYRQSLGQGLEFLIYFQGNSAPDKSGLPSDRFSAERTGGSVSTLTIQRTQQEDSAVYLCASSSQGPDTQYFGPGTRLTVL.